The 26 T cell receptor beta chains below come from one sample, sequenced in a study of T-cell memory formation after mild COVID-19. MiXCR, run by TCRdb on the 5' RACE reads, gives a single entry per CDR3 protein. The data show approximately 210,000 distinct CDR3 sequences, 10% seen once. Sequencing input: PBMCs or a T cell subset sorted from them (not recorded which). These receptors were collected from a man younger than 30 who had mild COVID-19 (a few samples of this study predate the infection). Cell type and time point are not known.

This chain connects TRBV7-2 to TRBJ2-6, with unresolved D. Germline V gives CDR1 SGHTA, CDR2 FQGNSA. The CDR3 runs 15 residues. V was clipped by 5 bases and J by 2 bases, with 10 bases between them. CDR3 protein: CASSPSVAGANVLTF. The CDR3 coding sequence is TGTGCCAGCAGCCCGTCGGTAGCTGGGGCCAACGTCCTGACTTTC.

The chain links TRBV18 to TRBJ1-5; D perhaps matches TRBD1 (6 bases). Germline loops: CDR1 KGHSH, CDR2 LQKENI. This CDR3 is built from 14 residues. With 2 bases removed from V and 4 bases from J, the gap between germline ends came to 9 bases. Here the CDR3 reads CASSPADRNQPQHF. In DNA, the CDR3 is TGTGCCAGCTCACCAGCAGACAGGAATCAGCCCCAGCATTTT.

The chain employs TRBV28 and TRBJ2-1, with 8 bases fitting TRBD2. This CDR3 has 15 residues. Trimming took 6 bases from V and 9 from J; bases not matched to a gene: 13. Looked up from germline, CDR1 is MDHEN and CDR2 is SYDVKM. The CDR3 DNA follows: TGTGCCAGCAGAAGGAGGCTAGCGGGTAGTAGTGAGCAGTTCTTC. Translation gives CASRRRLAGSSEQFF.

This clonotype was counted at least ten times. V and J are TRBV4-3 and TRBJ2-7; 11 bases fit TRBD2. With 1 base clipped from V and 3 bases from J, the junction kept 11 bases outside the gene matches. From germline, CDR1 is LGHNA and CDR2 YSLEER. The CDR3 loop spans 18 amino acids. The CDR3 spells CASSQVALAGGPDYEQYF. In DNA, the CDR3 is TGCGCCAGCAGCCAAGTCGCGCTAGCGGGGGGACCCGACTACGAGCAGTACTTC.

This clonotype was counted a few times. This chain uses TRBV11-2 with TRBJ2-5; a possible D gene is TRBD1 (6 bases). Germline CDR1 and CDR2: SGHAT and FQNNGV. With 6 bases removed from V and 2 bases from J, the gap between germline ends came to 16 bases. There are 15 residues in the CDR3. DNA of the CDR3: TGTGCCAGCAGTAACTCCGGGACACGGCAAGAGACCCAGTACTTC. Translation gives CASSNSGTRQETQYF.

This clonotype was recorded at least ten times. The rearrangement joins TRBV5-1 to TRBJ1-3; D gene ambiguous. CDR3 size: 11 residues. Germline-derived CDR1 and CDR2 are SGHRS and YFSETQ. Trimming stripped 4 bases from V and 4 bases from J, with 3 bases between. This CDR3 is CASSEGNTIYF. The CDR3 bases are TGCGCCAGCAGCGAGGGAAACACCATATATTTT.

This clonotype was counted a few times. The gene calls are TRBV4-1 and TRBJ2-4; a weak D match, TRBD1 (5 bases). Deletions cut 1 base from V and 3 bases from J, with 16 bases between. In germline, CDR1 is MGHRA, CDR2 YSYEKL. This CDR3 has 17 amino acids. The CDR3 here is CASSQGPQMGRKNIQYF. Written as DNA, the CDR3 is TGCGCCAGCAGCCAAGGCCCCCAGATGGGGCGCAAAAACATTCAGTACTTC.

V gene TRBV12-3 or TRBV12-4 combines with J gene TRBJ1-2, with a tentative D call TRBD1 (5 bases). The CDR3 runs to 13 residues. Trimming took 6 bases from V and 6 from J, leaving 14 bases between them. The CDR3 here is CASSLREGNGYTF. The CDR3 DNA reads as TGTGCCAGCAGCCTCCGGGAGGGGAATGGCTACACCTTC.

This clonotype has a count of ten or more. V gene TRBV7-2 combines with J gene TRBJ2-3; 9 bases are a match to TRBD2. Germline CDR1 SGHTA, CDR2 FQGNSA. CDR3 length: 16 residues. V dropped 5 bases and J dropped 3; count of bases not matched to a gene: 9. CDR3 sequence (DNA): TGTGCCAGCAGCCCCCGTAGCGGGGGATATACAGATACGCAGTATTTT. This sequence encodes CASSPRSGGYTDTQYF.

This clonotype was recorded a few times. The chain employs TRBV2 and TRBJ2-4, with D uncertain. CDR1 and CDR2 from the germline V gene are SNHLY and FYNNEI. The CDR3 consists of 17 residues. V was shortened by 2 bases and J by 0 bases, with 14 bases between the two germline ends. The CDR3 loop reads CASSETAIGLAKNIQYF. The CDR3 nucleotides read TGTGCCAGCAGTGAAACGGCAATTGGGCTAGCCAAAAACATTCAGTACTTC.

This clonotype was observed at least ten times. The chain carries TRBV7-2 and TRBJ2-5; D gene unclear. Germline CDR1 is SGHTA and CDR2 is FQGNSA. Trimming took 6 bases from V and 7 from J, leaving 9 bases between them. The CDR3 length is 11 residues. The CDR3 bases are TGTGCCAGCAGTATCTTAAGGACCCAGTACTTC. Translation gives CASSILRTQYF.

The rearrangement joins TRBV28 to TRBJ2-7, with TRBD1 matching 8 bases. Trimming removed 7 bases from V and 6 bases from J; junction bases left unmatched: 8. The CDR3 is made up of 13 amino acids. The V gene's germline CDR1 is MDHEN and CDR2 SYDVKM. The CDR3 spells CASNAQGVFEQYV. As DNA, the CDR3 is TGTGCCAGCAATGCACAGGGGGTCTTCGAGCAGTACGTC.

The chain links TRBV5-1 to TRBJ2-7, with TRBD1 identical over 10 bases. The trim removed 4 bases at V and 6 bases at J, leaving 10 bases unmatched. The V gene's germline CDR1 is SGHRS and CDR2 YFSETQ. CDR3 length: 15 amino acids. CDR3 region: CASSPGTGAIREQYV. The CDR3 DNA sequence: TGCGCCAGCAGCCCCGGGACAGGGGCTATTCGCGAGCAGTACGTC.

This chain connects TRBV5-1 to TRBJ2-3; 7 bases map to TRBD2. The ends lost 4 bases at V and 2 bases at J; junction bases unmatched: 4. Germline CDR1 is SGHRS and CDR2 is YFSETQ. This CDR3 is 14 amino acids long. CDR3 protein: CASSSGESTDTQYF. The CDR3 bases are TGCGCCAGCAGCAGCGGGGAATCCACAGATACGCAGTATTTT.

As regards this clonotype: As the CDR3 is not closed by the conserved phenylalanine or tryptophan, this likely results from a read error. The V gene is TRBV20-1, the J gene TRBJ2-7; tentatively, D is TRBD2 (6 bases). This CDR3 is 13 amino acids long. V was trimmed by 5 bases and J by 2 bases, leaving 13 bases between them. Germline loops: CDR1 DFQATT, CDR2 SNEGSKA (reference sequence). The CDR3 DNA sequence: TGCAGTGCTGAGACGGGGGTCACCTACGAGCAGTACTTA. Translating gives CSAETGVTYEQYL.

This clonotype has a handful of counts. The V call is TRBV6-5, the J call TRBJ2-5, with TRBD2 matching 7 bases. This CDR3 has 16 amino acids. The V gene end was trimmed by 0 bases and the J gene end by 5 bases; junction bases not matched to a gene: 9. Germline CDR1 MNHEY, CDR2 SVGAGI. Here the CDR3 DNA reads TGTGCCAGCAGTTACTCGATAAGCGGGGACTATGAGACCCAGTACTTC. Protein product: CASSYSISGDYETQYF.

This chain uses TRBV4-3 with TRBJ2-3; 8 bases map to TRBD1. CDR3 length equals 14 residues. Germline lookup yields CDR1 LGHNA and CDR2 YSLEER. Trimming cost V 4 bases and J 4 bases; bases outside gene matches: 4. CDR3 protein: CASSLTGAADTQYF. CDR3 in DNA: TGCGCCAGCAGCCTGACAGGGGCCGCAGATACGCAGTATTTT.

Many counts were recorded for this clonotype. The V gene is TRBV6-6, the J gene TRBJ2-5; 7 bases map to TRBD2. The V gene end was trimmed by 7 bases and the J gene end by 2 bases; junction bases not matched to a gene: 4. Per the germline V gene, CDR1 is MNHNY and CDR2 is SVGAGI (reference sequence). CDR3 size: 13 residues. In DNA, the CDR3 is TGTGCCAGCAAGGCGGGAGTGCAAGAGACCCAGTACTTC. Protein sequence: CASKAGVQETQYF.

This clonotype was picked up a small number of times. This chain joins TRBV20-1 and TRBJ2-3; D is possibly TRBD2 (6 bases). V was shortened by 6 bases and J by 2 bases, with 15 bases between the two germline ends. There are 14 residues in the CDR3. CDR1 and CDR2 from the germline V gene are DFQATT and SNEGSKA (reference sequence). CDR3 sequence reads: CSARAGSSTDTQYF. The CDR3 DNA sequence: TGCAGTGCCAGGGCGGGGTCCTCCACAGATACGCAGTATTTT.

This clonotype was seen only a few times. V gene TRBV5-1 combines with J gene TRBJ2-2, with TRBD2 as a possible D gene (5 bases). The germline V gene has CDR1 SGHRS and CDR2 YFSETQ. With 3 bases removed from V and 4 bases from J, the gap between germline ends came to 7 bases. This CDR3 is 13 amino acids long. CDR3 residues: CASSSEGTGELFF. DNA for the CDR3: TGCGCCAGCAGCTCCGAGGGCACCGGGGAGCTGTTTTTT.

In its sample, this clonotype was seen a few times. The gene calls are TRBV9 and TRBJ1-2, with TRBD1 identical over 10 bases. This CDR3 is built from 12 residues. The V and J ends lost 7 bases and 3 bases, in that order; junction bases with no gene match: 0. Germline CDR1 is SGDLS and CDR2 is YYNGEE. Here the CDR3 DNA reads TGTGCCAGCGGACAGGGGGACTATGGCTACACCTTC. Translating gives CASGQGDYGYTF.

The J gene is TRBJ2-6, the V gene TRBV9; D remains unclear. Germline CDR1 reads SGDLS; CDR2 reads YYNGEE. The V gene lost 0 bases and the J gene lost 4 bases, with 2 bases spanning the gap. This CDR3 has 13 amino acids. CDR3 coding DNA: TGTGCCAGCAGCGTAGTAGGGGCCAACGTCCTGACTTTC. Translating it yields CASSVVGANVLTF.

This clonotype was detected many times. This chain joins TRBV7-9 and TRBJ2-3; no reliable D call. V was clipped by 3 bases and J by 0 bases, with 10 bases between them. The germline CDR1 and CDR2 sequences are SEHNR and FQNEAQ (reference sequence). The CDR3 consists of 15 residues. Here the CDR3 reads CASSFSATSTDTQYF. The CDR3 bases are TGTGCCAGCAGCTTCAGCGCTACTAGCACAGATACGCAGTATTTT.

The chain couples TRBV4-2 to TRBJ2-1, with unresolved D. Per germline, CDR1 LGHNA and CDR2 YNFKEQ. The length of the CDR3 is 12 residues. Trimming took 1 base from V and 6 from J, leaving 4 bases between them. The CDR3 sequence: CASSQASNEQFF. As DNA, the CDR3 is TGTGCCAGCAGCCAAGCCAGCAATGAGCAGTTCTTC.

V usage is TRBV6-5 and J usage is TRBJ2-5, with 7 nucleotides matching TRBD2. V trimming: 0 bases; J trimming: 2 bases; junction bases outside the gene matches: 6. This CDR3 has 16 residues. The germline V gene encodes CDR1 MNHEY and CDR2 SVGAGI. In nucleotides, the CDR3 is TGTGCCAGCAGTTACTCCTATGTGGGGGGGCAAGAGACCCAGTACTTC. Translated: CASSYSYVGGQETQYF.

This clonotype came up a few times. The rearrangement joins TRBV3-1 to TRBJ1-3; D is unclear. V lost 0 bases and J 7 bases, leaving 7 bases between the germline ends. Germline-derived CDR1 and CDR2 are LGHDT and YNNKEL (reference sequence). CDR3 size: 13 residues. The CDR3 nucleotides are TGTGCCAGCAGCCAAGAGCGTCGGAACACCATATATTTT. It codes for CASSQERRNTIYF.